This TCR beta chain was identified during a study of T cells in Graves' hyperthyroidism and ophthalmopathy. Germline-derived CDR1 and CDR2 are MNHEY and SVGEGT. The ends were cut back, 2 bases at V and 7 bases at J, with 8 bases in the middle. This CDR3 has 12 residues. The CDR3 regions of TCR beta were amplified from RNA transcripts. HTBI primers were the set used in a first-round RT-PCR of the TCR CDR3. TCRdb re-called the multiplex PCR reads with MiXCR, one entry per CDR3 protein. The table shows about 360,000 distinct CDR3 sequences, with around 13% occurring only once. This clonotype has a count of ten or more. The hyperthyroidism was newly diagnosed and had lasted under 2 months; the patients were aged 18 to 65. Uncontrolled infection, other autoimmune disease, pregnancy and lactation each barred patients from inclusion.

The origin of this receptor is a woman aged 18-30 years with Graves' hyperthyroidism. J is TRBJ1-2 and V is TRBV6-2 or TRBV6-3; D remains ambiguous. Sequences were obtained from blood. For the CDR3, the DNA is TGTGCCAGCAGTTACACCGGCCCTGGCTACACCTTC. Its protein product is CASSYTGPGYTF.